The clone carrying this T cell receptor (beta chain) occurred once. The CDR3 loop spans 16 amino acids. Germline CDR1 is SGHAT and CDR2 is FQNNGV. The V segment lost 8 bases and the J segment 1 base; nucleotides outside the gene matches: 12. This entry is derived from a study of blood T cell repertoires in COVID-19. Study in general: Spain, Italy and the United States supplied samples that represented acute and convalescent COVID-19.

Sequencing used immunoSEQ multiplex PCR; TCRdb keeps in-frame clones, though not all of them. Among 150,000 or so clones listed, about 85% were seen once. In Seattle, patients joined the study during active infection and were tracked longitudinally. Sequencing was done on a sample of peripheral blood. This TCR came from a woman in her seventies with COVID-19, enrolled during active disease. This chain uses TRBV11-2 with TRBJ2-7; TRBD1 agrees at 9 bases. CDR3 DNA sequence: TGTGCCAGCCGCAAATTGGGACAGGGTTTATCCTACGAGCAGTACTTC. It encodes CASRKLGQGLSYEQYF.